One T cell receptor beta chain is described in this entry. Its antigen is currently unknown. Given a much more abundant clone one base away, this may be a read error. The data were taken from a study of blood T cells in healthy people across ages. Study findings and constraints: No conclusive comparison of naive versus antigen-experienced cells was possible with unsorted PBMCs. The study found more naive CD4+ cells and higher diversity in long-lived than aged donors.

Healthy Caucasian individuals from Russia aged roughly 6 to 100 were enrolled as donors. Germline-derived CDR1 and CDR2 are MNHEY and SVGAGI. This CDR3 is built from 15 residues. The germline V and J ends were trimmed by 10 bases and 0 bases, with 16 bases remaining between them. Then a second PCR, running about 6 to 12 cycles, was carried out with a sample-barcoded 5' primer and a J-beta primer mix. Each of the cDNA molecules was tagged by a template-switch adaptor with 12 random nucleotides. In TCRdb, the 5' RACE reads were re-called with MiXCR into one record per CDR3 protein. The table lists 650,000 to 700,000 distinct CDR3 sequences, 45% to 60% of them singletons, with 13% in the top ten.

Sequences were obtained from blood. The chain combines TRBV6-5 with TRBJ2-1; D not resolved. The receptor was derived from a woman older than 75 in good health. The CDR3, as DNA: TGTGCCAAGCCCGTGTCCTTTCACTCCTACAATGAGCAGTTCTTC. Translating gives CAKPVSFHSYNEQFF.